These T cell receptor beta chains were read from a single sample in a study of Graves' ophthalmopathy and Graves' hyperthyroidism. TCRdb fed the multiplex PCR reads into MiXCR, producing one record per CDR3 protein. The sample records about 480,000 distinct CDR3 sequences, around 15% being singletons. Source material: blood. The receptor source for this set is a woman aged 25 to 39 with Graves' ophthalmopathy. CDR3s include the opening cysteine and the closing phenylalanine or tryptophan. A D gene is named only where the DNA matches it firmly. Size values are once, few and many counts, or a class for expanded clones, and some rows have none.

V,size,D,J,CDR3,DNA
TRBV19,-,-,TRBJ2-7,CASSMKSTGAYEQYF,TGTGCCAGTAGTATGAAATCAACTGGGGCCTACGAGCAGTACTTC
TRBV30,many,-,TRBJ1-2,CAWKGGRDYGYTF,TGTGCCTGGAAGGGGGGCCGGGACTATGGCTACACCTTC
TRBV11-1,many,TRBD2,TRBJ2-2,CASTWAAGRLSTGELFF,TGTGCCAGCACCTGGGCAGCGGGACGGCTATCGACCGGGGAGCTGTTTTTT
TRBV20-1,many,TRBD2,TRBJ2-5,CSAPLPSGKETQYF,TGCAGTGCTCCCCTTCCTAGCGGGAAAGAGACCCAGTACTTC
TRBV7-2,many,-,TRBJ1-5,CASSPNGGAHQPQHF,TGTGCCAGCAGCCCCAACGGAGGGGCCCACCAGCCCCAGCATTTT
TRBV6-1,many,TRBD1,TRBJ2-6,CASGRQGNSGANVLTF,TGTGCCAGCGGACGACAGGGGAACTCTGGGGCCAACGTCCTGACTTTC
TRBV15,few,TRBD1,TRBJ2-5,CATSRGTGWMEETQYF,TGTGCCACCAGCAGAGGGACAGGATGGATGGAAGAGACCCAGTACTTC
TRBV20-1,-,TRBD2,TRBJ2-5,CSARVGSGLGETQYF,TGCAGTGCTAGAGTGGGTAGCGGGCTCGGAGAGACCCAGTACTTC
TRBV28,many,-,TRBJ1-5,CASRTRDNSNQPQHF,TGTGCCAGCAGGACGAGGGACAATAGCAATCAGCCCCAGCATTTT
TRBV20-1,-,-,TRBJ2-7,CSARSTVRSYEQYF,TGCAGTGCTAGAAGCACTGTCCGTTCCTACGAGCAGTACTTC
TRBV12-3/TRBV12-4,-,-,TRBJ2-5,CASSPPSGVVEETQYF,TGTGCCAGCAGTCCCCCCTCAGGGGTAGTGGAAGAGACCCAGTACTTC
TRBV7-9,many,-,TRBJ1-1,CASSLRGGLAFF,TGTGCCAGCAGCTTACGAGGGGGGCTGGCTTTCTTT
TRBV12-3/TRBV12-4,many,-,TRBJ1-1,CASSLLVVRSEAFF,TGTGCCAGCAGTTTACTCGTGGTGCGAAGTGAAGCTTTCTTT
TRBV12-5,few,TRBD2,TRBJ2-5,CASGLVLVAGGPWETQYF,TGTGCTAGTGGTTTGGTACTGGTAGCGGGGGGGCCGTGGGAGACCCAGTACTTC
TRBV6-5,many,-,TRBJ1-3,CASKLAGDSGNTIYF,TGTGCCAGCAAATTGGCCGGAGACTCTGGAAACACCATATATTTT
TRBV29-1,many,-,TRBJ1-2,CSVEWGTYGYTF,TGCAGCGTTGAATGGGGTACCTATGGCTACACCTTC
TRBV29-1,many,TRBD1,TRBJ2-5,CSGWTGGASPQYF,TGCAGCGGATGGACAGGGGGTGCGTCCCCCCAGTACTTC
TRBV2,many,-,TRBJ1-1,CASRRGLSNTEAFF,TGTGCCAGCCGTCGGGGTCTCTCGAACACTGAAGCTTTCTTT
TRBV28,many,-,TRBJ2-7,CASRYPGSSYEQYF,TGTGCCAGCAGATACCCCGGGAGCTCCTACGAGCAGTACTTC
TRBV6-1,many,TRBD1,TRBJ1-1,CASNPGQGKSEAFF,TGTGCCAGCAACCCCGGACAGGGGAAGTCTGAAGCTTTCTTT
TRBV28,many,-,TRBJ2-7,CASSPGEATYEQYF,TGTGCCAGCAGTCCCGGGGAGGCGACCTACGAGCAGTACTTC
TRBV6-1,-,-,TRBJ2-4,CATMTGREKNIKYF,TGTGCCACCATGACGGGCAGGGAGAAAAACATTAAGTACTTC
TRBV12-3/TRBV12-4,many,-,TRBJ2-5,CASSWGWQETQYF,TGTGCCAGCAGTTGGGGGTGGCAAGAGACCCAGTACTTC
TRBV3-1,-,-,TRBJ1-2,CASSQDARLEPNYGYTF,TGTGCCAGCAGCCAAGACGCCCGCCTCGAACCTAACTATGGCTACACCTTC
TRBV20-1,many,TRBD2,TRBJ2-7,CSARVIAGVPYEQYF,TGCAGTGCTAGAGTGATAGCGGGAGTTCCCTACGAGCAGTACTTC
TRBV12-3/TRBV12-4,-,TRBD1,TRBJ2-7,CASSFTRDRGIHEQYF,TGTGCCAGCAGTTTTACCCGGGACAGGGGGATCCACGAGCAGTACTTC
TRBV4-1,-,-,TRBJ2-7,CASSLAGGTNEQYF,TGCGCCAGCAGCTTGGCTGGAGGTACCAACGAGCAGTACTTC
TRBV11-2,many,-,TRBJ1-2,CASSVKPSGRIFYGYTF,TGTGCCAGCAGCGTTAAACCATCGGGACGGATATTCTATGGCTACACCTTC
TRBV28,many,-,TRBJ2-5,CASRQGEFGKETQYF,TGTGCCAGCAGACAAGGGGAGTTCGGCAAAGAGACCCAGTACTTC
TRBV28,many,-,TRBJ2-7,CASSPRVYSYEQYF,TGTGCCAGCAGTCCCAGGGTTTACTCCTACGAGCAGTACTTC
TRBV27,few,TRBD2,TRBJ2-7,CASSLSTSGTYEQYF,TGTGCCAGCAGTTTGTCTACTAGCGGGACCTACGAGCAGTACTTC
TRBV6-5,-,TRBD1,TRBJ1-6,CASSYSGTGVSKSPLHF,TGTGCCAGCAGTTACAGCGGGACAGGGGTTTCCAAGTCACCCCTCCACTTT
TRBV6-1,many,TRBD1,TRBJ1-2,CASTERTGTGIYGYTF,TGTGCCAGCACTGAGAGAACCGGGACAGGGATCTATGGCTACACCTTC
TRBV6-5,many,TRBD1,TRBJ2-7,CATLRDSTYEQYF,TGTGCCACCCTGAGGGACAGCACCTACGAGCAGTACTTC